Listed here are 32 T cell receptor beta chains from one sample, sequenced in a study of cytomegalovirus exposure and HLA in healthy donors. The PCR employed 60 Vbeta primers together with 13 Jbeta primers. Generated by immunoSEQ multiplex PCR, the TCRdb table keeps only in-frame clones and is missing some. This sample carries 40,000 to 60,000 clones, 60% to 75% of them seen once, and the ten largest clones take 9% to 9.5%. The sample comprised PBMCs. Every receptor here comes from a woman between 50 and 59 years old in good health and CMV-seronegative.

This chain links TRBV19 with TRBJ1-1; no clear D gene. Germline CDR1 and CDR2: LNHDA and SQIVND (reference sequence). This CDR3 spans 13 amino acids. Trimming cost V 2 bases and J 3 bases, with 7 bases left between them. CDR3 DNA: TGTGCCAGTAGTATAAATCAGGACACTGAAGCTTTCTTT. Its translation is CASSINQDTEAFF.

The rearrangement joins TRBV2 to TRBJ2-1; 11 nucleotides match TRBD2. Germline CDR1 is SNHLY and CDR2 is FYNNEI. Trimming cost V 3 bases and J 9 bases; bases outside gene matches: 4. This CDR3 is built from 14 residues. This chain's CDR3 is CASSDISGRGEQFF. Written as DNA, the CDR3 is TGTGCCAGCAGTGACATTAGCGGGAGGGGTGAGCAGTTCTTC.

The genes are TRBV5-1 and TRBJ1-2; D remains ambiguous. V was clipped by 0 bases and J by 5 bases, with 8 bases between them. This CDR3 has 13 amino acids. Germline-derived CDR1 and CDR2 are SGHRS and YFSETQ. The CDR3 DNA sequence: TGCGCCAGCAGCTTGGAGACGGAGTATGGCTACACCTTC. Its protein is CASSLETEYGYTF.

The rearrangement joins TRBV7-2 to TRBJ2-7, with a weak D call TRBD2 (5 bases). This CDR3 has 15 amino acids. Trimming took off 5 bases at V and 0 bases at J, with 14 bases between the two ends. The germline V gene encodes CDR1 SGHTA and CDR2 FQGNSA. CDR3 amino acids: CASSLQGGSSYEQYF. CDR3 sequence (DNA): TGTGCCAGCAGCCTACAAGGAGGAAGCTCCTACGAGCAGTACTTC.

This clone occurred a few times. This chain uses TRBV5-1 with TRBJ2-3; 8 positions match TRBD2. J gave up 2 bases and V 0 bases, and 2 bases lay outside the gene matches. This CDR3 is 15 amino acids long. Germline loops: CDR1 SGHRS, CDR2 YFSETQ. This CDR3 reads CASSLGGGLTDTQYF. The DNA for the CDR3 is TGCGCCAGCAGCTTGGGCGGGGGGCTCACAGATACGCAGTATTTT.

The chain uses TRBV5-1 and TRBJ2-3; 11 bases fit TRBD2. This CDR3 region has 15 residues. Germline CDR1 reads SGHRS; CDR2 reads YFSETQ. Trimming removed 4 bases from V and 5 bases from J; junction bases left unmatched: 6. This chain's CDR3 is CASSPGLAGLDTQYF. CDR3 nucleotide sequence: TGCGCCAGCAGCCCAGGACTAGCGGGCTTAGATACGCAGTATTTT.

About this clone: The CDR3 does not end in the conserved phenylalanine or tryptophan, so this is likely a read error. As DNA, the CDR3 is TGTGCCAGCAGCGGGACAGGGCAGCGGACTGAAGCTTTCGTT. This translates into CASSGTGQRTEAFV. The V and J genes are TRBV9 and TRBJ1-1; 8 bases line up with TRBD1. CDR1 is SGDLS, CDR2 YYNGEE, per germline. The CDR3 runs to 14 residues. The J segment lost 5 bases and the V segment lost 3 bases, leaving 6 bases of the junction unmatched.

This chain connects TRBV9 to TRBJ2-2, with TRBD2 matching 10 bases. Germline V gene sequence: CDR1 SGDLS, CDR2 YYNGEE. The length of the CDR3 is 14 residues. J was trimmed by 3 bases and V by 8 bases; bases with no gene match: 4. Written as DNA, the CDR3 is TGTGCCAGGAGGAGCGGGGGGGACACCGGGGAGCTGTTTTTT. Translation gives CARRSGGDTGELFF.

In nucleotides, the CDR3 is TGCGCCAGCAGCGAGGGGGCAACGAACACTGAAGCTTTCTTT. Its protein product is CASSEGATNTEAFF. V gene TRBV5-1 combines with J gene TRBJ1-1, with TRBD1 matching over 7 bases. Germline-derived CDR1 and CDR2 are SGHRS and YFSETQ. The CDR3 covers 14 residues. Unmatched junction bases numbered 4, after V lost 4 bases and J lost 1 base.

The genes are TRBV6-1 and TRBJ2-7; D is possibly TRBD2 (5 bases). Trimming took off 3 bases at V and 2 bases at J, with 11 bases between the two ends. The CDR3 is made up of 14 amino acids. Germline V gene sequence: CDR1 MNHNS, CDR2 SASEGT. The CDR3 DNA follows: TGTGCCAGCAGTGACGAAACGGGAACCTACGAGCAGTACTTC. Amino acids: CASSDETGTYEQYF.

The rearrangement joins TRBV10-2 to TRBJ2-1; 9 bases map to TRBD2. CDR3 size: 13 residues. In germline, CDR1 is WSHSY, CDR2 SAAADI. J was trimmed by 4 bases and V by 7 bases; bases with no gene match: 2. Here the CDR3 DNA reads TGCGCCAGCATGACTAGCGGTTACAATGAGCAGTTCTTC. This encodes CASMTSGYNEQFF.

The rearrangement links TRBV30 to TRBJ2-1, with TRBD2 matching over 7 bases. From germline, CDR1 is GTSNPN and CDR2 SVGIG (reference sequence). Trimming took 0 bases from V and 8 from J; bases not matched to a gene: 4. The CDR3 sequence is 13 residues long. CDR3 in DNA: TGTGCCTGGAGTGTAATGGGGGGGGATGAGCAGTTCTTC. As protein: CAWSVMGGDEQFF.

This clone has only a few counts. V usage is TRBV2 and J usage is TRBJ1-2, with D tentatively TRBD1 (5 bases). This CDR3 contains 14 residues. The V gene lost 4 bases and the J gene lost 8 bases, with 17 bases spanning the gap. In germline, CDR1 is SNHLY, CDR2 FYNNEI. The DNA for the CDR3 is TGTGCCAGCAGTGGCCAGGGATTCCTTGGGGGCTACACCTTC. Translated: CASSGQGFLGGYTF.

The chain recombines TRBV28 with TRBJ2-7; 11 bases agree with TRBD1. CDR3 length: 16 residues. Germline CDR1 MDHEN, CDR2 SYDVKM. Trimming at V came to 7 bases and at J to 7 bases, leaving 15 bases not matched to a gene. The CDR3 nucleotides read TGTGCCAGCACTCCATTATCCGGGACAGGGGGTCGGGAGCAGTACTTC. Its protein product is CASTPLSGTGGREQYF.

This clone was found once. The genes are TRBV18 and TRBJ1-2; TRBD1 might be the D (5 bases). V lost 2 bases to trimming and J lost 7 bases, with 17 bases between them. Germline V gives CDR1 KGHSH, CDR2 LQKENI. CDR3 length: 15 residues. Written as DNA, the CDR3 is TGTGCCAGCTCACCAGTTGTCGGCAGGGAGGGTGGCTACACCTTC. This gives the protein CASSPVVGREGGYTF.

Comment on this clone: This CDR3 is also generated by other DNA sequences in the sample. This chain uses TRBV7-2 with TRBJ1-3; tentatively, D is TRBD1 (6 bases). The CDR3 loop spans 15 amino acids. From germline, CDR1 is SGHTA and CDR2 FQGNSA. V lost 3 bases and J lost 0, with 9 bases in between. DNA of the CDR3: TGTGCCAGCAGCTTGACAGGCCTCTCTGGAAACACCATATATTTT. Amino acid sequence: CASSLTGLSGNTIYF.

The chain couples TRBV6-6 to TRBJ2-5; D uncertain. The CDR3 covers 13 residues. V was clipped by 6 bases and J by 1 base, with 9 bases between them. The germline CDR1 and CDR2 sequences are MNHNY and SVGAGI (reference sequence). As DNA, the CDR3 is TGTGCCAGCAGCGCCTCCGGCCAAGAGACCCAGTACTTC. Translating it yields CASSASGQETQYF.

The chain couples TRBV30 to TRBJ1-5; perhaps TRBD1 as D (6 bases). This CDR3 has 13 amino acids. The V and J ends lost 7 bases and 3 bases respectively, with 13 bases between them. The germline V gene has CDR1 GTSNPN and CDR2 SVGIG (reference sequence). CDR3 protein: CAFEQGYNQPQHF. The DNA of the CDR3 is TGTGCCTTTGAACAGGGATACAATCAGCCCCAGCATTTT.

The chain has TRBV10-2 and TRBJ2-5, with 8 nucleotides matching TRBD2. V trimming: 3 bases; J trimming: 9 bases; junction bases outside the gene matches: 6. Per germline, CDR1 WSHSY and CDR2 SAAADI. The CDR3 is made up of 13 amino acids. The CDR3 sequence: CASSDPAGVSQYF. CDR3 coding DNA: TGCGCCAGCAGTGACCCAGCGGGAGTTTCCCAGTACTTC.

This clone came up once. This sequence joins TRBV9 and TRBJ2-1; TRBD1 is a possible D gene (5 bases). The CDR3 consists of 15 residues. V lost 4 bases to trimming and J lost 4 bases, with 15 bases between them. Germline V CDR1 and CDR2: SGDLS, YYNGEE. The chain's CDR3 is CASSQTGTGYNEQFF. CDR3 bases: TGTGCCAGCAGCCAAACAGGAACAGGATACAATGAGCAGTTCTTC.

In DNA, the CDR3 is TGTGCCAGCAGTGATCAACAGGGAGCAGGGGCCAACGTCCTGACTTTC. Amino acid sequence: CASSDQQGAGANVLTF. The chain links TRBV2 to TRBJ2-6; TRBD1 might be the D (6 bases). This CDR3 has 16 residues. CDR1 is SNHLY, CDR2 FYNNEI, per germline. V lost 3 bases and J 4 bases, leaving 13 bases between the germline ends.

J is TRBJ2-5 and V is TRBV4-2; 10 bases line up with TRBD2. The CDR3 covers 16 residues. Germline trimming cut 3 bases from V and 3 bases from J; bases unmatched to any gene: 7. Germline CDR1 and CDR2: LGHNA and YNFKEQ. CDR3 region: CASSHLAGEAKETQYF. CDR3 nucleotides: TGTGCCAGCAGCCATCTAGCGGGGGAGGCAAAAGAGACCCAGTACTTC.

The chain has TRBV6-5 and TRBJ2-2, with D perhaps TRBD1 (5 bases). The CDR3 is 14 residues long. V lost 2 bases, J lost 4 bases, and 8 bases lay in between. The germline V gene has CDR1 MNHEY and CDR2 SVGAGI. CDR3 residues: CASSYTRVTGELFF. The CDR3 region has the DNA TGTGCCAGCAGTTACACCAGGGTCACCGGGGAGCTGTTTTTT.

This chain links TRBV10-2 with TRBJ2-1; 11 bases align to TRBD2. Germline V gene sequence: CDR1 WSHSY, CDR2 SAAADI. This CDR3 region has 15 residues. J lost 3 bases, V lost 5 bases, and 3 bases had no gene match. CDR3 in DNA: TGCGCCAGCAGTAAGCTAGCGGGGGGCTACAATGAGCAGTTCTTC. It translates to CASSKLAGGYNEQFF.

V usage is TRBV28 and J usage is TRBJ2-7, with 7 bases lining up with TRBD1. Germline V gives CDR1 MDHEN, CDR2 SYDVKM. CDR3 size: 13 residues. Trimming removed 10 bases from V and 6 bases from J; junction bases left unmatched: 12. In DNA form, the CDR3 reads TGTGCCACGATTCAGGATACAGGGGCCGAGCAGTACTTC. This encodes CATIQDTGAEQYF. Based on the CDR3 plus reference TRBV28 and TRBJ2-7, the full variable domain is DVKVTQSSRYLVKRTGEKVFLECVQDMDHENMFWYRQDPGLGLRLIYFSYDVKMKEKGDIPEGYSVSREKKERFSLILESASTNQTSMYLCATIQDTGAEQYFGPGTRLTVT.

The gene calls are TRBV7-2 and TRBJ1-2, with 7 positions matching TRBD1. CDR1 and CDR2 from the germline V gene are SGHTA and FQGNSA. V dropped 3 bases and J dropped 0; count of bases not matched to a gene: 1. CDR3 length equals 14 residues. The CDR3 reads CASSFDRANYGYTF. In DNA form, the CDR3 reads TGTGCCAGCAGCTTCGACAGGGCTAACTATGGCTACACCTTC.

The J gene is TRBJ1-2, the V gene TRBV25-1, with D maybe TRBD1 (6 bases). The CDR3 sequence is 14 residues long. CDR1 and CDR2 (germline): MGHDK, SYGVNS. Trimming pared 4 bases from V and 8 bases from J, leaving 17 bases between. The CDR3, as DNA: TGTGCCAGCAGTGCATTTGACGGGGGGCTCGGCTACACCTTC. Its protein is CASSAFDGGLGYTF.

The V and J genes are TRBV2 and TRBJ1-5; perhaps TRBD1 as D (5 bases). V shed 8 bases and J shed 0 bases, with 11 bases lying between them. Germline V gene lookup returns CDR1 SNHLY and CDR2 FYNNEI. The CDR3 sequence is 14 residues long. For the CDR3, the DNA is TGTGCCAGCGACAGTTCCTATAGCAATCAGCCCCAGCATTTT. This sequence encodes CASDSSYSNQPQHF.

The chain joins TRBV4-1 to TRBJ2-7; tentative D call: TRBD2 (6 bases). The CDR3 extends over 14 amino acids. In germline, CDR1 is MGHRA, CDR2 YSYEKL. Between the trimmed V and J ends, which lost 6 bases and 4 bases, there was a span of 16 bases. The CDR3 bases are TGCGCCAGCAGGCCCGAGACCGGGGGATACGAGCAGTACTTC. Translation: CASRPETGGYEQYF.

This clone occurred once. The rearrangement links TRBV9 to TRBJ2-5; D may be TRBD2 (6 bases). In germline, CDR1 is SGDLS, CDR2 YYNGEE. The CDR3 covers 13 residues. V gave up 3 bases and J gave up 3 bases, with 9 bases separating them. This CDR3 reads CASSGGVKETQYF. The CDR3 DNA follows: TGTGCCAGCAGCGGGGGGGTAAAAGAGACCCAGTACTTC.

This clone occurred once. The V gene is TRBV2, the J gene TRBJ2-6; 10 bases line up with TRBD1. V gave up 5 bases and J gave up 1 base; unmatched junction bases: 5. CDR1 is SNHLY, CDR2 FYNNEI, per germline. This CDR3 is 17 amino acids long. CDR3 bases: TGTGCCAGCAGTAGGACAGGGGGGAGGTCTGGGGCCAACGTCCTGACTTTC. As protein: CASSRTGGRSGANVLTF. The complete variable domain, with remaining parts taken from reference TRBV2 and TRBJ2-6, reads EPEVTQTPSHQVTQMGQEVILRCVPISNHLYFYWYRQILGQKVEFLVSFYNNEISEKSEIFDDQFSVERPDGSNFTLKIRSTKLEDSAMYFCASSRTGGRSGANVLTFGAGSRLTVL.

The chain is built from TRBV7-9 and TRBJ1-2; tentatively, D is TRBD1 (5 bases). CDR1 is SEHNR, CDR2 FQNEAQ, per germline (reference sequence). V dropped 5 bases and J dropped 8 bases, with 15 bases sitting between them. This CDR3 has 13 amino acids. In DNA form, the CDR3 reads TGTGCCAGCAGCCTCGGGGACTACCGGGGCTACACCTTC. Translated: CASSLGDYRGYTF.